This T cell receptor beta chain was documented in a study of CD8 T cells in Susac syndrome. Random hexamers were used to reverse transcribe the RNA input (roughly 0.5 to 1 ug). TCRdb reanalysed the immunoSEQ multiplex PCR reads using MiXCR and keeps one entry per CDR3 protein. The sample includes some 130,000 distinct CDR3 sequences, around nine tenths of them seen just once. TEMRA cells underwent FACS enrichment and CD8+ and CD4+ T cells underwent negative isolation. V was shortened by 4 bases and J by 5 bases, with 12 bases between the two germline ends. CDR1 and CDR2 (germline): ENHRY, SYGVKD. This CDR3 comprises 13 residues.

The sequenced material came from CD8+ T cells from PBMCs. The chain carries TRBV10-3 and TRBJ2-7; D unclear. This TCR derives from a human donor with multiple sclerosis. The CDR3: CAISADAPHEQYF. CDR3 nucleotides: TGTGCCATCAGTGCTGACGCCCCCCACGAGCAGTACTTC.